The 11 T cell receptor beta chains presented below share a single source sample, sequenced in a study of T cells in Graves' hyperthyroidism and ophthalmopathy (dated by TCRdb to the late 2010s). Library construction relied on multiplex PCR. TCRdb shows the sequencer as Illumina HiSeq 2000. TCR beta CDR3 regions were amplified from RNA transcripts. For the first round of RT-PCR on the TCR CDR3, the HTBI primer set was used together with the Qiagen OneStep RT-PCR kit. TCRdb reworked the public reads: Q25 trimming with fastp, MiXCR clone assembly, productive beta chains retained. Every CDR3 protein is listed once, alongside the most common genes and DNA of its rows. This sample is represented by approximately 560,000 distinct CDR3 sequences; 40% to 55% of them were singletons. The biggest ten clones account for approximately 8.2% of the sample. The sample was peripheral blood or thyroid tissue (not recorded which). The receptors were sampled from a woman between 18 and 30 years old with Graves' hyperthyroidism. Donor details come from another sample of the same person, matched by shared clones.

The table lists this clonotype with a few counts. The CDR3 region is CASGQYGNQPQHF. The CDR3 DNA reads as TGTGCCAGCGGTCAGTACGGGAATCAGCCCCAGCATTTT. The chain has TRBV24-1 and TRBJ1-5; D is unresolved. Trimming shortened V by 11 bases and J by 4 bases, and 14 bases separated the two germline ends. Per the germline V gene, CDR1 is KGHDR and CDR2 is SFDVKD. The CDR3 totals 13 residues.

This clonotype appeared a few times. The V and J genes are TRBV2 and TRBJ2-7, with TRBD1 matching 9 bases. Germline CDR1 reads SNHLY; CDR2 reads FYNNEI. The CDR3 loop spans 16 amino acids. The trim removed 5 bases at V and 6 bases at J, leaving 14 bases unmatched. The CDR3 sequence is CASSPLSGQGVREQYF. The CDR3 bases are TGTGCCAGCAGTCCGCTATCGGGACAGGGAGTTCGCGAGCAGTACTTC.

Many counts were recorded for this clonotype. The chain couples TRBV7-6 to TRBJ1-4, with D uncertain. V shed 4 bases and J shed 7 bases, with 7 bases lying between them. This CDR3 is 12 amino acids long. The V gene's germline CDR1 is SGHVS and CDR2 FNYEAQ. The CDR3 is CASSSGSEKLFF. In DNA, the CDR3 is TGTGCCAGCAGCTCGGGGAGTGAAAAACTGTTTTTT.

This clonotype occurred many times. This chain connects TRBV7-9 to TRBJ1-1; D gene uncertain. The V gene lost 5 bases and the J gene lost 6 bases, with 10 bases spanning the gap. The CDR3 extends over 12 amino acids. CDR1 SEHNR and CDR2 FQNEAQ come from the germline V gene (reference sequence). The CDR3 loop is CASSADYPEAFF. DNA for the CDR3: TGTGCCAGCAGCGCGGACTATCCTGAAGCTTTCTTT.

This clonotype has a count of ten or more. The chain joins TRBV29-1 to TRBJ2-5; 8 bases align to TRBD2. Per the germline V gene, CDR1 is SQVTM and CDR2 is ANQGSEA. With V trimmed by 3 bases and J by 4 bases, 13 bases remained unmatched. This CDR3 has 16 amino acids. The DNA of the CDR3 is TGCAGCGTTGATGGGGCAGCGGGAGTGTCAGGAGAGACCCAGTACTTC. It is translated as CSVDGAAGVSGETQYF.

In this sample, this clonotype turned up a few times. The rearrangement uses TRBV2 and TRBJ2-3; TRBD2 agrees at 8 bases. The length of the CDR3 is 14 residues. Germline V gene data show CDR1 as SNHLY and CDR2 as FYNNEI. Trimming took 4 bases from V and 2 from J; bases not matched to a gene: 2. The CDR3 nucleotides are TGTGCCAGCAGTGCGGGAGGGAACACAGATACGCAGTATTTT. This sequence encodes CASSAGGNTDTQYF.

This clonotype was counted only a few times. Here the CDR3 reads CASSWNPDRSDEKLFF. The CDR3 bases are TGTGCCAGCAGCTGGAACCCGGACAGGTCGGATGAAAAACTGTTTTTT. This chain connects TRBV10-3 to TRBJ1-4; 7 bases line up with TRBD1. This CDR3 is built from 16 residues. Germline lookup yields CDR1 ENHRY and CDR2 SYGVKD. The V gene end was trimmed by 10 bases and the J gene end by 6 bases; junction bases not matched to a gene: 17.

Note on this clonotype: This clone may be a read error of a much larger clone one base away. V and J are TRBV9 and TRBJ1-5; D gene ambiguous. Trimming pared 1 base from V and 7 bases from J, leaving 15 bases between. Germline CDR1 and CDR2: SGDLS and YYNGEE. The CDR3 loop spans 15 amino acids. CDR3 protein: CASSVTPYGGQPQHF. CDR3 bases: TGTGCCAGCAGCGTAACGCCTTATGGTGGGCAGCCCCAGCATTTT.

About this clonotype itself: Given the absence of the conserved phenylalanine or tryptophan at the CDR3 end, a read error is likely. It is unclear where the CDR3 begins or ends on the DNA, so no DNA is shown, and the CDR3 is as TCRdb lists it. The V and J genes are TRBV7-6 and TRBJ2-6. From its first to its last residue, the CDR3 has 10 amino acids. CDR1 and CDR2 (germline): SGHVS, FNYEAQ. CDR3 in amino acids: CASSSRRTYT.

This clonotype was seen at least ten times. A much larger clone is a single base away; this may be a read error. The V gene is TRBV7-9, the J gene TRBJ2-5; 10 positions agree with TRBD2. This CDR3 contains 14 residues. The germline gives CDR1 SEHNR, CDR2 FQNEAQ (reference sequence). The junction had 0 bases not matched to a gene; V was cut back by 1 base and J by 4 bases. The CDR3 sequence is CASSLGLAGETQYF. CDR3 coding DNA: TGTGCCAGCAGCTTAGGACTAGCGGGAGAGACCCAGTACTTC.

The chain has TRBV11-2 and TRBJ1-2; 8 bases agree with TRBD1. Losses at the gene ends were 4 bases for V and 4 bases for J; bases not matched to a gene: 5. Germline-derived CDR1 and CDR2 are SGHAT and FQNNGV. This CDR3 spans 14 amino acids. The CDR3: CASSSVGTGYGYTF. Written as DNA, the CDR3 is TGTGCCAGCAGCTCAGTCGGGACAGGCTATGGCTACACCTTC.